These T cell receptor beta chains were read from a single sample in a study of blood T cells in healthy people across ages. MiXCR, run by TCRdb on the 5' RACE reads, gives a single entry per CDR3 protein. The sample yields 1.5 million to 2 million distinct CDR3 sequences, roughly 32% seen once. The sequenced material came from blood. These receptors were obtained from a woman aged 25-40 years in good health. Each CDR3 is given with its conserved first and last residue. Only part of the rows carry a size: once, few, many, or a class if the clone is expanded.

TRBV27	-	TRBJ2-5	CASSEGGGSGETQYF
TRBV4-1	-	TRBJ1-5	CASSQEGSRTGAQHF
TRBV24-1	-	TRBJ1-1	CATTKGVNTEAFF
TRBV24-1	-	TRBJ2-3	CATSDWTSGSPPDTQYF
TRBV4-1	-	TRBJ1-2	CASSQEAGPTNYGYTF
TRBV5-1	-	TRBJ1-2	CASSLAGTRGGYTF
TRBV4-1	-	TRBJ1-6	CASSPGLVSSYNSPLHF
TRBV10-1	many	TRBJ2-1	CASSESGNNEQFF
TRBV3-1	few	TRBJ1-2	CASSQDGRTGLIYGYTF
TRBV12-3/TRBV12-4	-	TRBJ2-1	CASSFLDEQFF
TRBV7-8	-	TRBJ2-1	CASSLRGVRGGLNEQFF
TRBV4-1	few	TRBJ1-1	CASSQDVPGGVGTEAFF
TRBV20-1	many	TRBJ2-6	CSARGVAGANVLTF